This T cell receptor beta chain was observed in a study of blood T cell repertoires in COVID-19. Study-wide context: PBMCs, B-cell-depleted T cells, or T cells provided the cDNA or gDNA that made up the material.

The CDR3 contains 14 residues. In germline, CDR1 is MGHRA, CDR2 YSYEKL. Details on this clone: One end of the junction fails to match germline, which may point to a read error.

Authors' analysis steps: Reference gene primer amplification in the assay estimated nucleated cell counts. Sequencing was performed with immunoSEQ multiplex PCR; in TCRdb, only in-frame clones are kept and a portion is missing. V and J calls and clone size are those listed in that table; D and trimming were worked out from the DNA. This table has 200,000 to 250,000 clones, approximately 90% appearing once. Participants were aged about 18 to 89 years from more than 20 US areas. Two consecutive negative NP/OP PCR tests, clearance, or resolved symptoms defined Cohort 3 recovery. This sequence originates from a man between 25 and 39 years old who had recovered from COVID-19. The sequenced sample consisted of PBMCs or T cells enriched from blood (not recorded which). The chain carries TRBV4-1 and TRBJ2-7, with TRBD2 matching 16 bases. The CDR3 coding sequence is TGCGCCAGCAGCCAGGTGGGACTAGCGGGAGGGCCACACTTC. Translating gives CASSQVGLAGGPHF.